These 31 T cell receptor beta chains were all obtained from the same sample, sequenced in a study of blood T cell repertoires in COVID-19. Assay used: immunoSEQ multiplex PCR; TCRdb lists only in-frame clones, some missing. The sample lists 250,000 to 300,000 clones; 80% to 90% were seen once. Sequencing used peripheral blood. The receptors derive from a woman aged 65 to 85 with COVID-19, enrolled during active disease.

The V and J genes are TRBV28 and TRBJ1-2, with 9 bases identical to TRBD1. Germline V CDR1 and CDR2: MDHEN, SYDVKM. V trimming: 6 bases; J trimming: 4 bases; junction bases outside the gene matches: 6. The CDR3 contains 14 residues. The CDR3 nucleotides are TGTGCCAGCAGGGGACAGGGTCGTGCCTATGGCTACACCTTC. It codes for CASRGQGRAYGYTF.

The genes are TRBV5-3 and TRBJ2-7; 9 bases are a match to TRBD2. TRBV5-3 is placed among ORFs of uncertain function. This CDR3 has 15 residues. The trim removed 2 bases at V and 4 bases at J, leaving 7 bases unmatched. The CDR3 DNA sequence: TGTGCCAGAAGCTTCACCGCGGGAGGGCCTTACGAGCAGTACTTC. Protein: CARSFTAGGPYEQYF.

To note about this clone: This specimen includes other DNA sequences encoding the same CDR3. The rearrangement joins TRBV5-1 to TRBJ2-1; 8 positions agree with TRBD2. V trimming: 2 bases; J trimming: 0 bases; junction bases outside the gene matches: 1. This CDR3 region has 15 residues. CDR1 and CDR2 (germline): SGHRS, YFSETQ. The CDR3 DNA follows: TGCGCCAGCAGCTTCAGCGGGAGCTCCTACAATGAGCAGTTCTTC. This translates into CASSFSGSSYNEQFF.

On this clone: Other DNA sequences from this sample encode an identical CDR3 as well. V gene TRBV10-3 combines with J gene TRBJ2-5, with 7 bases lining up with TRBD1. The V segment lost 4 bases and the J segment 0 bases; nucleotides outside the gene matches: 2. This CDR3 is 14 amino acids long. The germline V gene has CDR1 ENHRY and CDR2 SYGVKD. Here the CDR3 reads CAISVGTDQETQYF. CDR3 coding DNA: TGTGCCATCAGTGTTGGGACAGACCAAGAGACCCAGTACTTC.

J is TRBJ1-1 and V is TRBV7-2, with a weak D call TRBD1 (6 bases). CDR1 and CDR2 (germline): SGHTA, FQGNSA. Between the trimmed V and J ends, which lost 2 bases and 3 bases, there was a span of 10 bases. The CDR3 covers 14 residues. The CDR3 loop reads CASSLSGTYTEAFF. The DNA for the CDR3 is TGTGCCAGCAGCTTATCTGGGACATACACTGAAGCTTTCTTT.

This clone appeared a few times. The genes are TRBV5-5 and TRBJ2-7, with TRBD1 matching over 7 bases. The CDR3 spans 14 residues. Germline-derived CDR1 and CDR2 are SGHKS and YYEKEE (reference sequence). V was clipped by 1 base and J by 2 bases; unmatched bases: 3. This chain's CDR3 is CASSLPGQTYEQYF. The CDR3 coding sequence is TGTGCCAGCAGCTTGCCGGGACAGACCTACGAGCAGTACTTC.

The V and J genes are TRBV30 and TRBJ1-1; D is perhaps TRBD1 (5 bases). The germline CDR1 and CDR2 sequences are GTSNPN and SVGIG (reference sequence). The CDR3 is 13 amino acids. Trimming shortened V by 0 bases and J by 3 bases, and 8 bases separated the two germline ends. The CDR3 here is CAWSVRGDTEAFF. DNA for the CDR3: TGTGCCTGGAGTGTCCGGGGGGACACTGAAGCTTTCTTT.

V usage is TRBV14 and J usage is TRBJ2-1; D not certain. The V end was cut by 0 bases, the J end by 10 bases, with 10 bases between. Germline V CDR1 and CDR2: SGHDN, FVKESK. The CDR3 is 13 amino acids. CDR3 DNA: TGTGCCAGCAGCCAAGATTTCCTATCGGAGCAGTTCTTC. This codes for CASSQDFLSEQFF.

The V and J genes are TRBV4-1 and TRBJ2-3, with 7 positions matching TRBD2. The germline CDR1 and CDR2 sequences are MGHRA and YSYEKL. The CDR3 contains 18 residues. V dropped 0 bases and J dropped 0; count of bases not matched to a gene: 9. CDR3 region: CASSQEARGRASTDTQYF. CDR3 nucleotide sequence: TGCGCCAGCAGCCAAGAGGCGCGAGGGAGGGCCAGCACAGATACGCAGTATTTT.

Note on this clone: The same CDR3 can be traced to other DNA sequences in this sample. The CDR3 loop reads CASSPRSGNTEAFF. The CDR3 DNA reads TGTGCCAGCTCTCCGAGATCTGGGAACACTGAAGCTTTCTTT. V and J are TRBV18 and TRBJ1-1; D is unclear. The CDR3 sequence is 14 residues long. Looked up from germline, CDR1 is KGHSH and CDR2 is LQKENI. Trimming stripped 6 bases from V and 1 base from J, with 12 bases between.

The V call is TRBV6-5, the J call TRBJ1-5; TRBD1 matches at 9 bases. The germline CDR1 and CDR2 sequences are MNHEY and SVGAGI. The V gene end was trimmed by 8 bases and the J gene end by 2 bases; junction bases not matched to a gene: 4. The CDR3 extends over 14 amino acids. In DNA, the CDR3 is TGTGCCAGCCGGGGACAGGGAGGCAATCAGCCCCAGCATTTT. Translating it yields CASRGQGGNQPQHF.

This chain links TRBV28 with TRBJ1-5, with D perhaps TRBD1 (6 bases). Germline V gene sequence: CDR1 MDHEN, CDR2 SYDVKM. V lost 10 bases and J lost 2, with 27 bases in between. This CDR3 is 18 amino acids long. This CDR3 reads CATCGNINRVFGNQPQHF. The CDR3 DNA sequence: TGTGCCACTTGTGGAAACATTAACAGGGTCTTCGGCAATCAGCCCCAGCATTTT.

The gene calls are TRBV28 and TRBJ2-1; the D gene is possibly TRBD1 (7 bases). The CDR3 covers 16 residues. Trimming removed 5 bases at V and 8 bases at J, with 22 bases between. Germline V gene data show CDR1 as MDHEN and CDR2 as SYDVKM. CDR3 sequence (DNA): TGTGCCAGCAGTAGAGAAGACAGGGCGGGACTCGATGAGCAGTTCTTC. This encodes CASSREDRAGLDEQFF.

V gene TRBV9 combines with J gene TRBJ1-4; D might be TRBD1 (6 bases). Germline CDR1 and CDR2: SGDLS and YYNGEE. The CDR3 loop spans 15 amino acids. The V and J ends lost 3 bases and 7 bases respectively, with 16 bases between them. CDR3 loop: CASSAYSGTPEKLFF. The CDR3 DNA is TGTGCCAGCAGCGCATACTCCGGGACACCTGAAAAACTGTTTTTT. Supplemented by reference TRBV9 and TRBJ1-4, the full variable domain reads DSGVTQTPKHLITATGQRVTLRCSPRSGDLSVYWYQQSLDQGLQFLIQYYNGEERAKGNILERFSAQQFPDLHSELNLSSLELGDSALYFCASSAYSGTPEKLFFGSGTQLSVL.

The chain carries TRBV19 and TRBJ2-3; 7 bases map to TRBD1. The CDR3 extends over 14 amino acids. The trim removed 5 bases at V and 2 bases at J, leaving 4 bases unmatched. Looked up from germline, CDR1 is LNHDA and CDR2 is SQIVND (reference sequence). The CDR3 region is CASSPGTDTDTQYF. In DNA form, the CDR3 reads TGTGCCAGTAGTCCCGGGACAGACACAGATACGCAGTATTTT.

This clone was detected a few times. The chain employs TRBV3-1 (or the pseudogene TRBV3-2) and TRBJ2-7; TRBD2 matches 13 bases. In germline, CDR1 is LGHDT, CDR2 YNNKEL (reference sequence). The CDR3 has 20 amino acids. The junction had 11 bases not matched to a gene; V was cut back by 0 bases and J by 0 bases. The CDR3 here is CASSQDPRLAGGRSSYEQYF. Here the CDR3 DNA reads TGTGCCAGCAGCCAAGATCCCCGACTAGCGGGAGGTAGGAGCTCCTACGAGCAGTACTTC.

The V gene is TRBV7-9, the J gene TRBJ1-4; the D is unclear. The CDR3 is 18 amino acids. V lost 1 base and J 5 bases, leaving 20 bases between the germline ends. Germline V gives CDR1 SEHNR, CDR2 FQNEAQ (reference sequence). The CDR3 DNA sequence: TGTGCCAGCAGCTTAGGACACCAGACTGAGGGCCCAAATGAAAAACTGTTTTTT. Protein product: CASSLGHQTEGPNEKLFF.

V usage is TRBV18 and J usage is TRBJ1-1; 7 bases match TRBD1. After removal of 3 bases from V and 1 base from J, the junction contained 5 bases not matched to a gene. The germline V gene has CDR1 KGHSH and CDR2 LQKENI. This CDR3 comprises 15 residues. The CDR3 DNA follows: TGTGCCAGCTCACCCCTACAGGGGACGAACACTGAAGCTTTCTTT. The encoded protein is CASSPLQGTNTEAFF.

The rearrangement links TRBV23-1 to TRBJ1-4; 8 positions agree with TRBD1. TRBV23-1 carries the ORF label, with uncertain function. CDR3 length: 15 residues. V was pared by 0 bases and J by 6 bases, with 3 bases of the junction left unmatched. The CDR3 nucleotides read TGCGCCAGCAGTCAATCAGCACAGGGGGATGAAAAACTGTTTTTT. Its translation: CASSQSAQGDEKLFF.

This clone was counted once. The chain combines TRBV5-1 with TRBJ1-6; D remains unclear. CDR1 is SGHRS, CDR2 YFSETQ, per germline. The CDR3 totals 15 residues. Trimming cost V 4 bases and J 5 bases, with 13 bases left between them. The CDR3 DNA reads as TGCGCCAGCAGCCTCACCGGGAGCGATAATTCACCCCTCCACTTT. Its translation: CASSLTGSDNSPLHF.

This clone was picked up one time. The chain is built from TRBV3-1 (or the pseudogene TRBV3-2) and TRBJ1-2, with 8 bases aligning to TRBD1. Germline V CDR1 and CDR2: LGHDT, YNNKEL (reference sequence). Trimming at V came to 4 bases and at J to 4 bases, leaving 8 bases not matched to a gene. The CDR3 sequence is 15 residues long. As DNA, the CDR3 is TGTGCCAGCAGCCGACGACAGGGGCCAAGCTATGGCTACACCTTC. Amino acids: CASSRRQGPSYGYTF.

This clone was counted a single time. The chain has TRBV24-1 and TRBJ2-7, with 7 positions matching TRBD1. V lost 4 bases, J lost 3 bases, and 11 bases stayed unmatched. The V gene's germline CDR1 is KGHDR and CDR2 SFDVKD. The CDR3 sequence is 16 residues long. CDR3 bases: TGTGCCACCAGTGAGCTGACAGGGCTAAAAATCTACGAGCAGTACTTC. Residues: CATSELTGLKIYEQYF.

The rearrangement uses TRBV20-1 and TRBJ2-3, with 8 bases fitting TRBD2. This CDR3 comprises 17 residues. J lost 0 bases, V lost 3 bases, and 11 bases had no gene match. Germline lookup yields CDR1 DFQATT and CDR2 SNEGSKA (reference sequence). This CDR3 is CSASLPTTSASTDTQYF. The CDR3 bases are TGCAGTGCTAGTCTACCTACGACTAGCGCCAGCACAGATACGCAGTATTTT.

This clone was found once. This chain connects TRBV6-1 to TRBJ1-6; D is unclear. Looked up from germline, CDR1 is MNHNS and CDR2 is SASEGT. This CDR3 has 16 amino acids. The V gene lost 1 base and the J gene lost 8 bases, with 15 bases spanning the gap. CDR3 bases: TGTGCCAGCAGTGAAGGCGTGTTGGTCGGGGATTCACCCCTCCACTTT. This encodes CASSEGVLVGDSPLHF.

V usage is TRBV2 and J usage is TRBJ1-3, with 7 bases that match TRBD1. The V segment lost 5 bases and the J segment 2 bases; nucleotides outside the gene matches: 3. The CDR3 loop spans 14 amino acids. CDR1 is SNHLY and CDR2 is FYNNEI in the germline V gene. The CDR3 DNA reads as TGTGCCAGCAGTCCCCAGGGGGCTGGAAACACCATATATTTT. Translation gives CASSPQGAGNTIYF.

This chain uses TRBV9 with TRBJ1-1; perhaps TRBD1 as D (6 bases). Trimming took 0 bases from V and 4 from J, leaving 16 bases between them. The CDR3 contains 16 residues. CDR1 SGDLS and CDR2 YYNGEE come from the germline V gene. The CDR3 loop is CASSVASAGDGTEAFF. CDR3 sequence (DNA): TGTGCCAGCAGCGTAGCATCGGCAGGGGATGGCACTGAAGCTTTCTTT.

CDR3 in amino acids: CATSREAGRLFF. The CDR3 nucleotides are TGTGCCACCAGCAGAGAGGCAGGGCGTTTATTCTTC. J is TRBJ2-1 and V is TRBV15; TRBD1 is a possible D gene (5 bases). Germline V gene sequence: CDR1 LNHNV, CDR2 YYDKDF (reference sequence). V dropped 0 bases and J dropped 16 bases, with 13 bases sitting between them. This CDR3 comprises 12 residues. The complete variable domain, with remaining parts taken from reference TRBV15 and TRBJ2-1, reads DAMVIQNPRYQVTQFGKPVTLSCSQTLNHNVMYWYQQKSSQAPKLLFHYYDKDFNNEADTPDNFQSRRPNTSFCFLDIRSPGLGDTAMYLCATSREAGRLFFGPGTRLTVL.

The J gene is TRBJ1-5, the V gene TRBV3-1 (or the pseudogene TRBV3-2); the D is unclear. V lost 3 bases, J lost 4 bases, and 7 bases lay in between. The CDR3 is 13 amino acids. Germline CDR1 reads LGHDT; CDR2 reads YNNKEL (reference sequence). The chain's CDR3 is CASSQSSNQPQHF. The DNA of the CDR3 is TGTGCCAGCAGCCAGAGTTCTAATCAGCCCCAGCATTTT.

The J gene is TRBJ1-1, the V gene TRBV4-2, with TRBD1 identical over 11 bases. J gave up 1 base and V 0 bases, and 4 bases lay outside the gene matches. The CDR3 runs to 17 residues. Germline CDR1 reads LGHNA; CDR2 reads YNFKEQ. In DNA form, the CDR3 reads TGTGCCAGCAGCCAAGAGGGGACAGGGGGTGGGAACACTGAAGCTTTCTTT. It codes for CASSQEGTGGGNTEAFF.

The chain joins TRBV27 to TRBJ1-2; 11 positions match TRBD1. The CDR3 runs 13 residues. Germline V gives CDR1 MNHEY, CDR2 SMNVEV (reference sequence). The V gene end was trimmed by 7 bases and the J gene end by 7 bases; junction bases not matched to a gene: 5. Here the CDR3 DNA reads TGTGCCAGCAAGCCGGGACAGGGGGGTGGCTACACCTTC. Its protein product is CASKPGQGGGYTF.

The genes are TRBV11-2 and TRBJ1-2; unclear D gene. The CDR3 has 10 residues. The V and J ends lost 5 bases and 13 bases respectively, with 11 bases between them. Germline CDR1 and CDR2: SGHAT and FQNNGV. CDR3 amino acids: CASSPQSSTF. The CDR3 nucleotides are TGTGCCAGCAGCCCACAGTCATCCACCTTC.